The T cell receptor beta chain under discussion was sequenced for a study of post-analysis software for immune sequencing data. Overall study: Disease courses included relapsing-remitting, secondary progressive and progressive-relapsing multiple sclerosis.

Unique molecular identifiers were carried by the TCR beta cDNA libraries. There were roughly 0.95 to 10 million T cells, and approximately 480,000 cDNA molecules came from them. One entry per CDR3 protein results from TCRdb running MiXCR on the PCR reads. The table records hundreds of thousands of distinct CDR3 sequences, roughly 29% of them present only once. The CDR3 has 14 residues. CDR1 is SGHRS, CDR2 YFSETQ, per germline. With 1 base removed from V and 3 bases from J, the gap between germline ends came to 8 bases. Study conclusions and caveats: Roughly 5 TRBV segments (TRBV5-6, TRBV5-1 and TRBV20-1 among them) occurred more frequently in patients than in controls. Relative to controls, patients with multiple sclerosis showed significantly lower normalized Chao1 diversity. Co-batched samples clustered tightly together by F measure.

In regard to this clonotype: Its antigen is currently unknown.

The sample was blood. The genes are TRBV5-1 and TRBJ1-5, with D maybe TRBD1 (5 bases). This receptor was taken from a girl under 18 with multiple sclerosis. In DNA form, the CDR3 reads TGCGCCAGCAGCTTGACAGGACTCAATCAGCCCCAGCATTTT. Protein product: CASSLTGLNQPQHF.